This T cell receptor beta chain was sequenced in a study of OX40 agonist ivuxolimab in advanced cancers. The CDR3 runs to 17 residues. Per the germline V gene, CDR1 is ENHRY and CDR2 is SYGVKD. V lost 2 bases and J lost 1; bases outside the gene matches: 4. Data came from immunoSEQ multiplex PCR; TCRdb stores just in-frame clones and leaves some out. The sample has around 19,000 clones, 65% to 75% seen once. This sample comprised CD4+ or CD8+ T cells sorted from blood, obtained in a trial of the OX40 agonist ivuxolimab. The TCR originated in an adult with an advanced solid tumor such as melanoma, head and neck, liver or kidney cancer. The chain combines TRBV10-3 with TRBJ2-2; 10 bases are shared with TRBD2. The CDR3 DNA is TGTGCCATCAGTGAGAGGCCTAGCGGGAGGAACACCGGGGAGCTGTTTTTT. Its translation: CAISERPSGRNTGELFF.